Each of the 2 T cell receptor beta chains below was sequenced from the same sample in a study of blood T cells in healthy people across ages. PCR was performed a second time for about 7 to 11 cycles using a sample-barcoded 5' primer and a J-beta primer mix. TCRdb fed the 5' RACE reads into MiXCR, producing one record per CDR3 protein. The sample has hundreds of thousands of distinct CDR3 sequences; less than 45% are singletons. Material for sequencing was blood. The receptors originated from a man older than 75 in good health.

This clonotype was observed a single time. The gene calls are TRBV4-2 and TRBJ2-4; 8 bases agree with TRBD1. The end of the DNA aligns better with TRBJ2-7, so the J call may be wrong. Germline CDR1 reads LGHNA; CDR2 reads YNFKEQ. The CDR3 has 15 residues. The CDR3 is CASSQDGRGHCEQYF. CDR3 DNA: TGTGCCAGCAGCCAAGATGGCAGGGGGCACTGCGAGCAGTACTTC.

The chain combines TRBV6-2 or TRBV6-3 with TRBJ2-6, with D perhaps TRBD2 (7 bases). Germline loops: CDR1 MNHEY, CDR2 SVGEGT. CDR3 length: 15 amino acids. Trimming removed 7 bases from V and 3 bases from J, with 13 bases in between. The CDR3 region is CASTQGGYGANVLTF. CDR3 nucleotides: TGTGCCAGCACACAGGGAGGGTATGGGGCCAACGTCCTGACTTTC.